This T cell receptor (beta chain) comes out of a study of cytomegalovirus exposure and HLA in healthy donors. Study outcomes and limitations: For presence/absence analyses, sequencing depth was assumed to be roughly uniform across donors.

Details on this clone: What it binds is not known.

CDR3 length: 14 amino acids. After removal of 3 bases from V and 5 bases from J, the junction contained 2 bases not matched to a gene. Germline assignment: CDR1 KGHSH and CDR2 LQKENI. PCR primers comprised 60 Vbeta and 13 Jbeta primers. Sequenced by immunoSEQ multiplex PCR; TCRdb stores in-frame clones only, minus some. The data show roughly 200,000 clones, approximately 86% seen once. The sequencing input was PBMCs. The chain has TRBV18 and TRBJ2-1; 9 bases match TRBD1. The sequence was obtained from a woman aged 25 to 39 in good health and CMV-seronegative. The CDR3 DNA is TGTGCCAGCTCACCCCGGACAGGGGACAATGAGCAGTTCTTC. Protein: CASSPRTGDNEQFF.